The T cell receptor (beta chain) described here comes from a study of blood T cell repertoires in COVID-19. Per the authors' pipeline: Using reference gene primer amplification, nucleated cell counts were estimated. TCRdb's copy holds only in-frame clones and misses some; the assay was immunoSEQ multiplex PCR. The DNA gave D and trimming, while V, J and clone size come from that table. This repertoire shows over 300,000 clones, approximately 83% found once; its top ten account for roughly 2.3%. Trimming stripped 3 bases from V and 0 bases from J, with 8 bases between. Germline CDR1 is DFQATT and CDR2 is SNEGSKA (reference sequence). The CDR3 spans 13 residues. Which cohort a participant joined came from the clinical history participants gave. Symptom resolution, clearance, or two negative PCRs marked donors in Cohort 3 as recovered. This clone was picked up one time.

The rearrangement links TRBV20-1 to TRBJ1-2; D call uncertain. The receptor was derived from a man under 40 who had recovered from COVID-19. The sample consisted of PBMCs or T cells enriched from blood (not recorded which). For the CDR3, the DNA is TGCAGTGCTAGTACGGGTGCTAACTATGGCTACACCTTC. It codes for CSASTGANYGYTF.